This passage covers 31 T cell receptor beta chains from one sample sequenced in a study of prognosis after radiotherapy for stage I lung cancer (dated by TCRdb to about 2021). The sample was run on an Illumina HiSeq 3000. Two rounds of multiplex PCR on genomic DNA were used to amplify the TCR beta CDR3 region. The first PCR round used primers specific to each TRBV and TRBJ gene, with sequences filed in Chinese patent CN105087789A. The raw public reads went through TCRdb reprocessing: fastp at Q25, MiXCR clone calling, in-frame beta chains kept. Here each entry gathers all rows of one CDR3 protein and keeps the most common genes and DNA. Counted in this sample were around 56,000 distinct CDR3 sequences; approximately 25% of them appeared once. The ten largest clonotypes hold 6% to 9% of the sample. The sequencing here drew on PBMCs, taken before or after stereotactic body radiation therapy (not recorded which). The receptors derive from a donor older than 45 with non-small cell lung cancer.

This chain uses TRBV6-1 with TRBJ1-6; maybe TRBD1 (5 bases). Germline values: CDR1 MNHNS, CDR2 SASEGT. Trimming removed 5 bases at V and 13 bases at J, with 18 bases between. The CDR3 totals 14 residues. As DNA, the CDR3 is TGTGCCAGCAGTCTGGACACCTCTAATGCGCCCCTCCACTTT. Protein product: CASSLDTSNAPLHF.

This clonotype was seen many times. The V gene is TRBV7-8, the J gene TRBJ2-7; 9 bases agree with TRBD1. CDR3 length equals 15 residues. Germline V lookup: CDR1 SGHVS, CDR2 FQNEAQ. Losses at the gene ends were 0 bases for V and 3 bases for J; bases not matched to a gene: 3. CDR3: CASSLAPDRGYEQYF. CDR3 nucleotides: TGTGCCAGCAGCTTAGCGCCGGACAGGGGCTACGAGCAGTACTTC.

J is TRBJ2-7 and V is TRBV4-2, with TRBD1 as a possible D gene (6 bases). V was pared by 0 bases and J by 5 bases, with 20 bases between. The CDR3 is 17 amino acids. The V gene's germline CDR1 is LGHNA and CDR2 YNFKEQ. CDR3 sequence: CASSQERASGAFHEQYF. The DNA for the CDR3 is TGTGCCAGCAGCCAAGAAAGAGCGTCAGGGGCGTTCCACGAGCAGTACTTC.

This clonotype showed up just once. In DNA form, the CDR3 reads TGCAGTGCTAGAGGCCCGACAGGAGGAAGAGATACGCAGTATTTT. Its protein is CSARGPTGGRDTQYF. The rearrangement uses TRBV20-1 and TRBJ2-3, with D tentatively TRBD1 (6 bases). The CDR3 totals 15 residues. From germline, CDR1 is DFQATT and CDR2 SNEGSKA (reference sequence). Trimming took 1 base from V and 5 from J, leaving 16 bases between them.

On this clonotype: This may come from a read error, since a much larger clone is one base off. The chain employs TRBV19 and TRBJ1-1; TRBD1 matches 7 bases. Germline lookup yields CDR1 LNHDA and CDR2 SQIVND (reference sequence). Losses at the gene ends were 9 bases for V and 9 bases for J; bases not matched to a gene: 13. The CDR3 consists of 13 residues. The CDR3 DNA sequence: TGTGCCAGCACCCAAGACAGGGCCGCTCAAGCTTTCTTT. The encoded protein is CASTQDRAAQAFF. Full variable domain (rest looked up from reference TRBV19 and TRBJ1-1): DGGITQSPKYLFRKEGQNVTLSCEQNLNHDAMYWYRQDPGQGLRLIYYSQIVNDFQKGDIAEGYSVSREKKESFPLTVTSAQKNPTAFYLCASTQDRAAQAFFGQGTRLTVV.

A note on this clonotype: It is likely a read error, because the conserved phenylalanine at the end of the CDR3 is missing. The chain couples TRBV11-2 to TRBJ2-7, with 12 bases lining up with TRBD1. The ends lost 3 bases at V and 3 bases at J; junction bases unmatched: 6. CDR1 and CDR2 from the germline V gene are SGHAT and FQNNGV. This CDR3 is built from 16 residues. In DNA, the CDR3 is TGTGCCAGCAGCTTTCACGGGACAGGGGGCGACTACGAGCAGTACTTA. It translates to CASSFHGTGGDYEQYL.

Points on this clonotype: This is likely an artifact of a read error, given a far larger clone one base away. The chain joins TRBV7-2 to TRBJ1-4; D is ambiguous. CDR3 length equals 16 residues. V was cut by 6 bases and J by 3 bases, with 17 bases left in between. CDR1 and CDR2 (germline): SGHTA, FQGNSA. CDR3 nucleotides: TGTGCCAGCAGTTACTTACATGGCTGGGCTAATGAAAAACTGTTTTTT. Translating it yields CASSYLHGWANEKLFF.

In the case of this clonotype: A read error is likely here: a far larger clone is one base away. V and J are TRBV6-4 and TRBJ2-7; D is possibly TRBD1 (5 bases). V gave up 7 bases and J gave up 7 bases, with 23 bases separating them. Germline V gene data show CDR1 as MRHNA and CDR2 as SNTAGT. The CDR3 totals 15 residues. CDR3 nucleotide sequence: TGTGCCAGCACACCGGTTGGCAGGGTGTTCAAAGAGCAGTACTTC. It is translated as CASTPVGRVFKEQYF.

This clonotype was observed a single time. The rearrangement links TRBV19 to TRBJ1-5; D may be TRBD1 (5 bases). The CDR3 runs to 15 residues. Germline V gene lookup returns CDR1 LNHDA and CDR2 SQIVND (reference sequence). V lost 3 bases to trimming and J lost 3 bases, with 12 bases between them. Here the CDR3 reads CASSIGETDNQPQHF. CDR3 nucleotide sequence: TGTGCCAGTAGTATCGGAGAGACAGACAATCAGCCCCAGCATTTT.

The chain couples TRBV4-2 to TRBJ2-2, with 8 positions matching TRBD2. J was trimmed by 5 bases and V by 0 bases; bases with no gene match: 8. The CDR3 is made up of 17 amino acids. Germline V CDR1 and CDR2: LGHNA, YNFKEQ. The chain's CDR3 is CASSQDIAGGGTGELFF. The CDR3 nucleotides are TGTGCCAGCAGCCAAGATATTGCGGGGGGTGGGACCGGGGAGCTGTTTTTT.

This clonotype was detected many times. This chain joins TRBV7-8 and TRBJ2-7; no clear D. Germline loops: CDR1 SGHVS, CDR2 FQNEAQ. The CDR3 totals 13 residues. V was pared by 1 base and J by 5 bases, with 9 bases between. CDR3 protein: CASSLVQDHEQYF. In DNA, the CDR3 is TGTGCCAGCAGCTTAGTCCAGGACCACGAGCAGTACTTC. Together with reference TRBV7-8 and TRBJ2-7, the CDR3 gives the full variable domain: GAGVSQSPRYKVAKRGQDVALRCDPISGHVSLFWYQQALGQGPEFLTYFQNEAQLDKSGLPSDRFFAERPEGSVSTLKIQRTQQEDSAVYLCASSLVQDHEQYFGPGTRLTVT.

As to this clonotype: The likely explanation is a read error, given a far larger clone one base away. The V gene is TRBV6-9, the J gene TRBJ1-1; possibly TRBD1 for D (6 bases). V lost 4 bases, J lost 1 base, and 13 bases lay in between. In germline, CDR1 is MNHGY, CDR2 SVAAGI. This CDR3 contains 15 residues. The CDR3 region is CASSSHGGANTEAFF. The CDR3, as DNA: TGTGCCAGCAGTTCTCACGGGGGGGCGAACACTGAAGCTTTCTTT.

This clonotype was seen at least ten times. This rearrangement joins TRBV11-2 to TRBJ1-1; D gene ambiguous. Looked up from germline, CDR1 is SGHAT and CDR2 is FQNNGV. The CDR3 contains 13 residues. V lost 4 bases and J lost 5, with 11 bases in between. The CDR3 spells CASSSGPWTEAFF. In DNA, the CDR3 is TGTGCCAGCAGCTCCGGCCCGTGGACTGAAGCTTTCTTT.

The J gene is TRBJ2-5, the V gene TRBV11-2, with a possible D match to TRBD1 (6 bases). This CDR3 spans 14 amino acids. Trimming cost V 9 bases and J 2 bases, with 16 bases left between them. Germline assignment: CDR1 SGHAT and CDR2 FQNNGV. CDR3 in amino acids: CASAPWTVQETQYF. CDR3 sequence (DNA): TGTGCCAGTGCCCCCTGGACAGTACAAGAGACCCAGTACTTC.

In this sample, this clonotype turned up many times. The CDR3 nucleotides are TGTGCCAGCAGCCAAGATCACCGACTAGCGGCCACAGATACGCAGTATTTT. This codes for CASSQDHRLAATDTQYF. The chain uses TRBV3-1 and TRBJ2-3; TRBD2 matches 9 bases. The CDR3 consists of 17 residues. The V gene's germline CDR1 is LGHDT and CDR2 YNNKEL (reference sequence). Losses at the gene ends were 0 bases for V and 2 bases for J; bases not matched to a gene: 6.

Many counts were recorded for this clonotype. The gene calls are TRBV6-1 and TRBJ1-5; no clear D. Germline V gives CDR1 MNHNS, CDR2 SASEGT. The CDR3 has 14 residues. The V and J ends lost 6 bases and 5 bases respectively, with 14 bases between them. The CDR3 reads CASRPTRIDQPQHF. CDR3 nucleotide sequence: TGTGCCAGCAGGCCCACCCGGATAGATCAGCCCCAGCATTTT.

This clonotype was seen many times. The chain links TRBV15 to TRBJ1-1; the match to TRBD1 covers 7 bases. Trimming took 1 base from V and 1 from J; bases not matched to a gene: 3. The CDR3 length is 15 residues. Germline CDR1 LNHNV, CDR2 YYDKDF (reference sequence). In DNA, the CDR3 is TGTGCCACCAGCAGAGTCCGGACAGGGAACACTGAAGCTTTCTTT. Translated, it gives CATSRVRTGNTEAFF.

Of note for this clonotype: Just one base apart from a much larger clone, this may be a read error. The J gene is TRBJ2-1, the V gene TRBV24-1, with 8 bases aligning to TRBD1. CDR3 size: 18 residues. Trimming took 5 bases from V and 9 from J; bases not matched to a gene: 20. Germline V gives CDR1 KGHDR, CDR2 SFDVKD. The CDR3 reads CATSGPTGALLSHCEQFF. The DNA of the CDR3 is TGTGCCACCAGTGGTCCGACAGGGGCCCTTTTGTCGCACTGTGAGCAGTTCTTC.

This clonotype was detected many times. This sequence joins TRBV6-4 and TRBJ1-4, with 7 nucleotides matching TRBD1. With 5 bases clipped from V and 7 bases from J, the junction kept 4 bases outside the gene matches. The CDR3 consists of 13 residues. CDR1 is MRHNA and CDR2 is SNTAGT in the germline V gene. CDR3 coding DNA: TGTGCCAGCAGTTTCCAGGGGGGTGAAAAACTGTTTTTT. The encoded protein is CASSFQGGEKLFF.

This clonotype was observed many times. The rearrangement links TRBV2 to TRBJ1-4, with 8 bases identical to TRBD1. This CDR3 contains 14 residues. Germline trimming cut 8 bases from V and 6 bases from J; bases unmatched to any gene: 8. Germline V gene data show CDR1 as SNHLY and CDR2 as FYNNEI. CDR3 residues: CASYRDRTDEKLFF. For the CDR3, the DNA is TGTGCCAGCTACAGGGACAGGACTGATGAAAAACTGTTTTTT. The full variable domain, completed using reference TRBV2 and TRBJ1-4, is EPEVTQTPSHQVTQMGQEVILRCVPISNHLYFYWYRQILGQKVEFLVSFYNNEISEKSEIFDDQFSVERPDGSNFTLKIRSTKLEDSAMYFCASYRDRTDEKLFFGSGTQLSVL.

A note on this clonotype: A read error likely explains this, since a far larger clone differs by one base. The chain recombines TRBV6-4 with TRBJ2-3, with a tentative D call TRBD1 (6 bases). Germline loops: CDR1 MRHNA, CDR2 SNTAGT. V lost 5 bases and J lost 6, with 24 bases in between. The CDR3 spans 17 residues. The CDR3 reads CASSFSPDRPLGDTQYF. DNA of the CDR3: TGTGCCAGCAGTTTCTCCCCCGACAGGCCGTTAGGGGATACGCAGTATTTT.

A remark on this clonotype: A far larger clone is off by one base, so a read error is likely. The CDR3 nucleotides are TGTGCCAGCAGTTACCTGGACAGGGGCACCTACGAGCAGTACTTC. This sequence encodes CASSYLDRGTYEQYF. The V and J genes are TRBV6-9 and TRBJ2-7, with TRBD1 identical over 9 bases. CDR1 is MNHGY, CDR2 SVAAGI, per germline. With V trimmed by 3 bases and J by 2 bases, 5 bases remained unmatched. This CDR3 comprises 15 residues.

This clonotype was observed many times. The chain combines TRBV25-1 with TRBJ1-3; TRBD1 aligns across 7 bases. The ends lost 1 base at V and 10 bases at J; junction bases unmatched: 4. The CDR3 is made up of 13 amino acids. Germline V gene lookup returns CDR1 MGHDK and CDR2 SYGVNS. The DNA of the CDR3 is TGTGCCAGCAGTGAATCAGGGGGTTTGACCATATATTTT. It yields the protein CASSESGGLTIYF.

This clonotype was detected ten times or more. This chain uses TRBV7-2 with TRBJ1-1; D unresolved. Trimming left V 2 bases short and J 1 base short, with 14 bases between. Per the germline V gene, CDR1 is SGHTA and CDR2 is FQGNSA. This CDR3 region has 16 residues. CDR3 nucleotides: TGTGCCAGCAGCTTAAGGGCTTGGGCAGGGAACACTGAAGCTTTCTTT. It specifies CASSLRAWAGNTEAFF.

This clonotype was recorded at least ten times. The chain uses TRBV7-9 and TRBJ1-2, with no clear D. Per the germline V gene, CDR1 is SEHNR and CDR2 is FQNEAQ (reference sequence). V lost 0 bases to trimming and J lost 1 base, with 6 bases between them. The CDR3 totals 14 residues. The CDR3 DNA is TGTGCCAGCAGCTTAGCAGGGTTTAACTATGGCTACACCTTC. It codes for CASSLAGFNYGYTF.

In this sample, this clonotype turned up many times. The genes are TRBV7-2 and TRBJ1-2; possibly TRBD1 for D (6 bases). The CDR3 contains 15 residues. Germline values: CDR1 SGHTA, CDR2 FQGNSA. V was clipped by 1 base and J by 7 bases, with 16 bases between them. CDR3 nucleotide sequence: TGTGCCAGCAGCTTAGGGGGACAACGCCGGGGTGGCTACACCTTC. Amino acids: CASSLGGQRRGGYTF.

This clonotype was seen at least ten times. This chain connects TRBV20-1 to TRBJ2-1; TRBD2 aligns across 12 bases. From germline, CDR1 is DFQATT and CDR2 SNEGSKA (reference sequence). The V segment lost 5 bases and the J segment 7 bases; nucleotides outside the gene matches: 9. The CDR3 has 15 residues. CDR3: CSAGFTSGGLNEQFF. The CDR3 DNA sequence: TGCAGTGCTGGATTTACTAGCGGGGGGCTTAATGAGCAGTTCTTC.

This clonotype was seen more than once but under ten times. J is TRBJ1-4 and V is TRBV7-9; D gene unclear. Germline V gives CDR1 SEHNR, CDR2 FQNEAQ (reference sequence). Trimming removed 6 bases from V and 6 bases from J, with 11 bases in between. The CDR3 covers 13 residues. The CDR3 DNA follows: TGTGCCAGCAGTCTGACGGTGGATGAAAAACTGTTTTTT. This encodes CASSLTVDEKLFF. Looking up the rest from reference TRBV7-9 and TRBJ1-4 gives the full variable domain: DTGVSQNPRHKITKRGQNVTFRCDPISEHNRLYWYRQTLGQGPEFLTYFQNEAQLEKSRLLSDRFSAERPKGSFSTLEIQRTEQGDSAMYLCASSLTVDEKLFFGSGTQLSVL.

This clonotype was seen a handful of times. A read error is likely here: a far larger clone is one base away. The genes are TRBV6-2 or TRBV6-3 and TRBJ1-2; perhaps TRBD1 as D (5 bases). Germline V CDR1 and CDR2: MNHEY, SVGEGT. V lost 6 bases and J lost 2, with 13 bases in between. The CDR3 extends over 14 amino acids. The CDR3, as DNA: TGTGCCAGCAGGGGGGACTCAGCCAACTATGGCTACACCTTC. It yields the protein CASRGDSANYGYTF.

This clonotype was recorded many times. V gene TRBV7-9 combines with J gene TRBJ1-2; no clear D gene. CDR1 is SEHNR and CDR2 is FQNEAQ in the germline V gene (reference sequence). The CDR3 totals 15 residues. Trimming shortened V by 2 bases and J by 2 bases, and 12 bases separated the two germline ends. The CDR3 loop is CASSLTRAGNYGYTF. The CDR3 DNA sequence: TGTGCCAGCAGCTTAACGCGGGCTGGAAACTATGGCTACACCTTC. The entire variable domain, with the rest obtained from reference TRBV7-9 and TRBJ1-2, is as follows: DTGVSQNPRHKITKRGQNVTFRCDPISEHNRLYWYRQTLGQGPEFLTYFQNEAQLEKSRLLSDRFSAERPKGSFSTLEIQRTEQGDSAMYLCASSLTRAGNYGYTFGSGTRLTVV.

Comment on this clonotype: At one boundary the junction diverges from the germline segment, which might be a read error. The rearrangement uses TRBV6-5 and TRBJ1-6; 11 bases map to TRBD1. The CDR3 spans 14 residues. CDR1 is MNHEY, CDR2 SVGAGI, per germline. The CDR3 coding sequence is TGTGACAGCAGGCTGGACAGGGGGCTTTCAACCCTCCACTTT. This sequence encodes CDSRLDRGLSTLHF.